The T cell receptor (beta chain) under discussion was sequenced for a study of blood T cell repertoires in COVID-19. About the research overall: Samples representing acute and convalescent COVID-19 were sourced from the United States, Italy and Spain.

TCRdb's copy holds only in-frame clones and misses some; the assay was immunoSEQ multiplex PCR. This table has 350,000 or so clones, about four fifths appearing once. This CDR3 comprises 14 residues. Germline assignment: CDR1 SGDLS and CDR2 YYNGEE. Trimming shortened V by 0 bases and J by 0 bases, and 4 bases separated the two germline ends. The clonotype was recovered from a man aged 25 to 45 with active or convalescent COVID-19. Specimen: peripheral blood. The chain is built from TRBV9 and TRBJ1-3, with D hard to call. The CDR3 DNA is TGTGCCAGCAGCGTAGATAGCTCTGGAAACACCATATATTTT. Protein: CASSVDSSGNTIYF.